This is a list of T cell receptor beta chains from one sample in a study of early T cells in non-severe SARS-CoV-2 infection. TCRdb called the 5' RACE reads again in MiXCR, with one record for every CDR3 protein. The profile shows around 50,000 distinct CDR3 sequences, about an eighth of them singletons. Sequenced input: whole blood. The receptors here all came from an adult who was a healthcare worker with PCR-confirmed SARS-CoV-2 infection or an uninfected control (not recorded which). Both conserved end residues are part of each CDR3. D genes are given only for firm matches. The size of a clone is reported for some rows only, either as once, few or many, or as a class for expanded clones.

cdr3_aa	cdr3_nt	v_call	j_call	clone_size	d_call
CASMGQGPYEQYF	TGTGCCAGCATGGGACAGGGTCCCTACGAGCAGTACTTC	TRBV5-5	TRBJ2-7	many	TRBD1
CASSLGTNTGELFF	TGTGCCAGCAGCTTGGGAACGAACACCGGGGAGCTGTTTTTT	TRBV11-3	TRBJ2-2	.	.
CASSLIGGHYEQYF	TGTGCCAGCAGTTTAATTGGCGGCCACTACGAGCAGTACTTC	TRBV12-3/TRBV12-4	TRBJ2-7	.	.
CASSPGGTPQETQYF	TGTGCCAGCAGCCCCGGTGGGACTCCCCAAGAGACCCAGTACTTC	TRBV7-9	TRBJ2-5	few	.
CASSLGTVSYEQYF	TGTGCCAGCAGCTTAGGGACAGTCTCCTACGAGCAGTACTTC	TRBV7-9	TRBJ2-7	.	.
CASSQAGQGIGIAF	TGTGCCAGCAGCCAAGCTGGACAGGGGATCGGCATCGCCTTC	TRBV3-1	TRBJ1-2	few	TRBD1
CASSLMGQKVSPLHF	TGTGCCAGCAGCCTAATGGGACAGAAGGTTTCACCCCTCCACTTT	TRBV5-6	TRBJ1-6	.	TRBD1
CASSFGGGYNEQFF	TGTGCCAGCAGTTTCGGCGGGGGGTACAATGAGCAGTTCTTC	TRBV27	TRBJ2-1	.	TRBD2
CASSYSIPQNQPQHF	TGTGCCAGCAGTTACTCGATCCCACAAAATCAGCCCCAGCATTTT	TRBV6-2/TRBV6-3	TRBJ1-5	many	.
CASTHQGEAFF	TGTGCCAGCACCCACCAGGGCGAAGCTTTCTTT	TRBV12-3/TRBV12-4	TRBJ1-1	.	.
CASNTGGNSYEQYF	TGTGCCAGTAACACCGGCGGGAATTCCTACGAGCAGTACTTC	TRBV19	TRBJ2-7	few	.
CASRDRETQYF	TGTGCCAGCAGGGACAGGGAGACCCAGTACTTC	TRBV6-6	TRBJ2-5	.	TRBD1
CASSLPREVETQYF	TGTGCCAGCAGTTTACCCCGAGAGGTAGAGACCCAGTACTTC	TRBV28	TRBJ2-5	many	.
CASSQPGQPNYGYTF	TGCGCCAGCAGCCAGCCGGGACAGCCTAACTATGGCTACACCTTC	TRBV4-1	TRBJ1-2	many	TRBD1
CASSLGSGHSGSQYF	TGTGCCAGCAGTTTAGGGTCGGGACATTCAGGGTCCCAGTACTTC	TRBV12-3/TRBV12-4	TRBJ2-5	few	.
CASSVGTLTDTQYF	TGTGCCAGCAGCGTAGGGACTCTAACAGATACGCAGTATTTT	TRBV7-2	TRBJ2-3	medium-sized	.
CASSLDGTSGANVLTF	TGTGCCAGCAGCTTGGACGGGACCTCTGGGGCCAACGTCCTGACTTTC	TRBV5-7	TRBJ2-6	.	.
CASSLVANANTGELFF	TGTGCTAGCAGCTTAGTAGCCAACGCTAACACCGGGGAGCTGTTTTTT	TRBV7-7	TRBJ2-2	many	.
CSGRATWYNEQFF	TGCAGCGGCCGGGCCACATGGTACAATGAGCAGTTCTTC	TRBV29-1	TRBJ2-1	few	.
CASGLPRTSGDYEQYF	TGTGCTAGTGGTTTGCCCAGGACTAGCGGGGACTACGAGCAGTACTTC	TRBV12-5	TRBJ2-7	.	TRBD2
CASKPGGGASDTQYF	TGTGCCAGTAAACCAGGCGGGGGGGCCTCAGATACGCAGTATTTT	TRBV9	TRBJ2-3	many	TRBD2
CASSVGLSVDEQYF	TGTGCCAGCAGCGTAGGACTCTCTGTGGACGAGCAGTACTTC	TRBV7-2	TRBJ2-7	many	.
CASSKALSNQPQHF	TGTGCCAGCAGCAAAGCCCTCAGCAATCAGCCCCAGCATTTT	TRBV21-1	TRBJ1-5	many	.
CASSQGSSGNQETQYF	TGTGCCAGCAGCCAAGGGTCTAGCGGAAACCAAGAGACCCAGTACTTC	TRBV14	TRBJ2-5	many	TRBD2
CSARDLGGVYEQYF	TGCAGTGCTAGAGATCTAGGCGGGGTATACGAGCAGTACTTC	TRBV20-1	TRBJ2-7	.	.
CSVGTGNTGELFF	TGCAGCGTTGGGACAGGGAACACCGGGGAGCTGTTTTTT	TRBV29-1	TRBJ2-2	few	TRBD1
CASSSRDRGHYGYTF	TGTGCCAGCAGTTCCCGGGACAGGGGGCACTATGGCTACACCTTC	TRBV6-6	TRBJ1-2	.	TRBD1
CASSRTPGQGTMSPYEQYF	TGTGCCAGCAGCCGAACCCCGGGACAGGGTACGATGAGTCCATACGAGCAGTACTTC	TRBV7-2	TRBJ2-7	few	TRBD1
CASTELDTQYF	TGTGCCAGCACCGAGCTGGATACGCAGTATTTT	TRBV28	TRBJ2-3	few	.
CASSLRREETQYF	TGTGCCAGCAGCTTACGAAGGGAAGAGACCCAGTACTTC	TRBV7-3	TRBJ2-5	many	.
CASSHAQGGPGGTDTQYF	TGCGCCAGCAGCCACGCCCAGGGGGGGCCCGGGGGCACAGATACGCAGTATTTT	TRBV4-3	TRBJ2-3	many	.
CASSFEGAYNSPLHF	TGTGCCAGCAGCTTCGAGGGGGCATATAATTCACCCCTCCACTTT	TRBV11-2	TRBJ1-6	many	TRBD1
CASRDTSFSF	TGTGCCAGCCGGGACACATCCTTCTCTTTT	TRBV2	TRBJ1-1	few	.
CASGTGTTYEQYF	TGCGCCAGCGGTACCGGGACAACCTACGAGCAGTACTTC	TRBV5-1	TRBJ2-7	.	.
CSAGQATGAQHF	TGCAGCGCTGGACAGGCGACGGGGGCCCAGCATTTT	TRBV29-1	TRBJ1-5	.	TRBD1
CATTLRADTQYF	TGTGCCACCACGTTAAGAGCAGATACGCAGTATTTT	TRBV12-3/TRBV12-4	TRBJ2-3	few	.
CSAGGMNYGYTF	TGCAGCGCGGGCGGAATGAACTATGGCTACACCTTC	TRBV29-1	TRBJ1-2	once	.
CASSVAGLPTLEQYF	TGTGCCAGCAGCGTAGCTGGACTACCAACCTTGGAGCAGTACTTC	TRBV9	TRBJ2-7	many	.
CASSHIPGQGEETQYF	TGTGCCAGCAGCCATATTCCCGGACAGGGGGAAGAGACCCAGTACTTC	TRBV7-9	TRBJ2-5	.	TRBD1
CASRSVINEQFF	TGTGCCAGCAGGTCCGTTATCAATGAGCAGTTCTTC	TRBV6-2/TRBV6-3	TRBJ2-1	.	.
CGTNDYGYTF	TGCGGGACAAACGACTATGGCTACACCTTC	TRBV29-1	TRBJ1-2	many	.
CASSLVGDYYGYTF	TGTGCCAGCAGTTTAGTGGGGGATTACTATGGCTACACCTTC	TRBV12-3/TRBV12-4	TRBJ1-2	.	.
CASSLGAGRGTDTQYF	TGTGCCAGCAGCTTGGGAGCGGGAAGGGGGACAGATACGCAGTATTTT	TRBV5-4	TRBJ2-3	many	.
CATSRPRQAEKLFF	TGTGCCACCAGCAGACCGCGACAGGCGGAAAAACTGTTTTTT	TRBV15	TRBJ1-4	many	.
CASSKEGSNNEQFF	TGTGCCAGCAGCAAAGAGGGCAGTAACAATGAGCAGTTCTTC	TRBV21-1	TRBJ2-1	many	.
CSATTPGGTQYF	TGCAGCGCCACGACCCCCGGGGGGACGCAGTATTTT	TRBV29-1	TRBJ2-3	few	TRBD2
CASSLNSGGRNEQFF	TGTGCCAGCAGCTTAAACAGCGGGGGGCGGAATGAGCAGTTCTTC	TRBV7-9	TRBJ2-1	.	TRBD2
CASSSHRGRATDTQYF	TGTGCCAGCAGTTCCCACCGTGGGAGGGCCACAGATACGCAGTATTTT	TRBV28	TRBJ2-3	few	TRBD2
CASSLTQGVDYGYTF	TGTGCCAGCAGCCTCACCCAGGGGGTCGACTATGGCTACACCTTC	TRBV7-2	TRBJ1-2	.	TRBD1
CASSFTGQVGEQFF	TGTGCCAGCAGCTTTACTGGTCAGGTGGGGGAGCAGTTCTTC	TRBV13	TRBJ2-1	many	.
CASSHRANNSPLHF	TGTGCCAGCAGCCATAGGGCCAATAATTCACCCCTCCACTTT	TRBV7-9	TRBJ1-6	many	.
CASSLTRENIQYF	TGTGCCAGCTCGCTTACCAGGGAAAACATTCAGTACTTC	TRBV18	TRBJ2-4	many	.
CAWSLSITGVTLYEQYF	TGTGCCTGGAGTTTAAGCATTACAGGGGTGACCCTCTACGAGCAGTACTTC	TRBV30	TRBJ2-7	many	TRBD1
CASSELEAPQYF	TGCGCCAGCAGTGAATTGGAGGCGCCGCAGTATTTT	TRBV10-1	TRBJ2-3	many	.
CASGLSGGRTKSYTF	TGTGCTAGTGGTTTAAGCGGCGGGAGGACAAAGAGCTACACCTTC	TRBV12-5	TRBJ1-2	medium-sized	.
CASSQGGEPQHF	TGCGCCAGCAGCCAAGGGGGAGAGCCCCAGCATTTT	TRBV4-1	TRBJ1-5	many	.
CASSYTSGSEQYF	TGTGCCAGCAGTTACACTAGCGGGAGCGAGCAGTACTTC	TRBV6-6	TRBJ2-7	many	TRBD2
CASSFGSNTEAFF	TGTGCCAGCAGTTTTGGGAGTAACACTGAAGCTTTCTTT	TRBV27	TRBJ1-1	many	.